Shown below are 28 T cell receptor beta chains from a single sample sequenced in a study of CD8 T cells in Susac syndrome. The authors reverse transcribed roughly 0.5 to 1 ug RNA with random hexamers. TCRdb fed the immunoSEQ multiplex PCR reads into MiXCR, producing one record per CDR3 protein. The profile shows approximately 200,000 distinct CDR3 sequences, about 93% of them singletons. Specimen: CD8+ T cells from PBMCs. The receptors originated from a human donor with multiple sclerosis.

The rearrangement uses TRBV7-2 and TRBJ2-1, with D possibly TRBD1 on 6 matching bases. V lost 1 base to trimming and J lost 4 bases, with 14 bases between them. This CDR3 is built from 16 residues. CDR1 is SGHTA, CDR2 FQGNSA, per germline. This CDR3 is CASSLGWTASYNEQFF. The CDR3 DNA is TGTGCCAGCAGCTTAGGGTGGACAGCCTCTTACAATGAGCAGTTCTTC.

The chain has TRBV4-3 and TRBJ2-5; the match to TRBD1 covers 8 bases. The V and J ends lost 0 bases and 5 bases, in that order; junction bases with no gene match: 14. CDR1 and CDR2 from the germline V gene are LGHNA and YSLEER. The CDR3 spans 18 residues. The CDR3 DNA follows: TGCGCCAGCAGCCAAGATCCCATGCCAGGGGGCGCAGACGAGACCCAGTACTTC. Translated, it gives CASSQDPMPGGADETQYF.

The chain links TRBV19 to TRBJ2-1; D is ambiguous. This CDR3 contains 14 residues. Per the germline V gene, CDR1 is LNHDA and CDR2 is SQIVND (reference sequence). The V and J ends lost 7 bases and 5 bases respectively, with 15 bases between them. CDR3 nucleotides: TGTGCCAGTACTAGTCCAGAAGCCAACAATGAGCAGTTCTTC. This codes for CASTSPEANNEQFF.

The rearrangement links TRBV9 to TRBJ2-1, with D unclear. Germline V CDR1 and CDR2: SGDLS, YYNGEE. CDR3 length: 12 residues. Deletions cut 2 bases from V and 7 bases from J, with 7 bases between. The CDR3, as DNA: TGTGCCAGCAGCGTGGATGCAAATGAGCAGTTCTTC. Its protein product is CASSVDANEQFF.

V and J are TRBV15 and TRBJ2-1; TRBD1 aligns across 8 bases. With 8 bases clipped from V and 5 bases from J, the junction kept 5 bases outside the gene matches. The length of the CDR3 is 13 residues. Germline V gene lookup returns CDR1 LNHNV and CDR2 YYDKDF (reference sequence). CDR3 sequence: CATARDRHNEQFF. Written as DNA, the CDR3 is TGTGCCACCGCCCGGGACAGGCACAATGAGCAGTTCTTC.

The CDR3 DNA is TGTGCTAGTGGTTTGGACTTCAACACTGAAGCTTTCTTT. Translated: CASGLDFNTEAFF. The chain is built from TRBV12-5 and TRBJ1-1; D remains ambiguous. The germline V gene has CDR1 LGHNT and CDR2 FRNRAP. Trimming removed 1 base from V and 2 bases from J, with 5 bases in between. CDR3 size: 13 residues.

This clonotype is a singleton in its sample. The rearrangement uses TRBV4-1 and TRBJ1-4, with a tentative D call TRBD1 (6 bases). Germline CDR1 is MGHRA and CDR2 is YSYEKL. V lost 1 base, J lost 2 bases, and 17 bases lay in between. This CDR3 comprises 18 residues. CDR3 protein: CASSQALIRGSTNEKLFF. The CDR3 bases are TGCGCCAGCAGCCAAGCACTCATCAGGGGTTCTACTAATGAAAAACTGTTTTTT.

The chain combines TRBV7-2 with TRBJ2-3; 10 positions agree with TRBD2. Trimming at V came to 5 bases and at J to 7 bases, leaving 9 bases not matched to a gene. This CDR3 is 15 amino acids long. Germline CDR1 SGHTA, CDR2 FQGNSA. CDR3 sequence (DNA): TGTGCCAGCAGCCCGAGGCTAGCGGGAGCTTATACGCAGTATTTT. Translating it yields CASSPRLAGAYTQYF. Looking up the rest from reference TRBV7-2 and TRBJ2-3 gives the full variable domain: GAGVSQSPSNKVTEKGKDVELRCDPISGHTALYWYRQSLGQGLEFLIYFQGNSAPDKSGLPSDRFSAERTGGSVSTLTIQRTQQEDSAVYLCASSPRLAGAYTQYFGPGTRLTVL.

V and J are TRBV13 and TRBJ2-3; TRBD2 matches at 8 bases. The CDR3 contains 19 residues. Germline V gives CDR1 PRHDT, CDR2 FYEKMQ (reference sequence). J was trimmed by 1 base and V by 4 bases; bases with no gene match: 16. CDR3 sequence: CASSSSEGLARGGTDTQYF. DNA of the CDR3: TGTGCCAGCAGCTCCTCCGAAGGACTAGCTCGGGGTGGCACAGATACGCAGTATTTT.

The V and J genes are TRBV30 and TRBJ1-1, with D perhaps matching TRBD1 (5 bases). There are 14 residues in the CDR3. Looked up from germline, CDR1 is GTSNPN and CDR2 is SVGIG (reference sequence). Deletions cut 5 bases from V and 0 bases from J, with 13 bases between. CDR3 amino acids: CAWSHRYLNTEAFF. In nucleotides, the CDR3 is TGTGCCTGGTCTCACAGGTACTTGAACACTGAAGCTTTCTTT.

This chain uses TRBV6-5 with TRBJ2-7; tentative D call: TRBD2 (6 bases). There are 16 residues in the CDR3. Deletions cut 0 bases from V and 2 bases from J, with 14 bases between. Germline V gene sequence: CDR1 MNHEY, CDR2 SVGAGI. As DNA, the CDR3 is TGTGCCAGCAGTTACTCGGAGGGGACCTTTCCCTACGAGCAGTACTTC. This encodes CASSYSEGTFPYEQYF.

This clonotype was seen just once. The chain uses TRBV20-1 and TRBJ1-2; 9 nucleotides align to TRBD1. The CDR3 totals 15 residues. Losses at the gene ends were 5 bases for V and 2 bases for J; bases not matched to a gene: 9. The germline V gene has CDR1 DFQATT and CDR2 SNEGSKA (reference sequence). CDR3 coding DNA: TGCAGTGCTGAATCCTGGGACAGGGTGAACTATGGCTACACCTTC. Its protein product is CSAESWDRVNYGYTF.

The chain carries TRBV30 and TRBJ2-3; no firm D call. CDR1 and CDR2 (germline): GTSNPN, SVGIG (reference sequence). The ends were cut back, 3 bases at V and 5 bases at J, with 12 bases in the middle. CDR3 length equals 13 residues. CDR3 amino acids: CAWREGSGDTQYF. CDR3 bases: TGTGCCTGGAGGGAAGGGTCGGGAGATACGCAGTATTTT.

This chain connects TRBV12-3 or TRBV12-4 to TRBJ2-5, with D perhaps TRBD1 or TRBD2 (6 bases each). V dropped 6 bases and J dropped 5 bases, with 13 bases sitting between them. The CDR3 is made up of 13 amino acids. The CDR3 is CASRRTGRETQYF. CDR3 bases: TGTGCCAGCAGACGTACAGGGAGGGAGACCCAGTACTTC.

The V gene is TRBV25-1, the J gene TRBJ2-7; 7 nucleotides align to TRBD2. The V segment lost 3 bases and the J segment 3 bases; nucleotides outside the gene matches: 5. The CDR3 loop spans 14 amino acids. CDR1 and CDR2 from the germline V gene are MGHDK and SYGVNS. DNA of the CDR3: TGTGCCAGCAGTGATGTGCGGGGGTTCTACGAGCAGTACTTC. Translating it yields CASSDVRGFYEQYF.

The chain recombines TRBV29-1 with TRBJ2-2, with D possibly matching TRBD2 (6 bases). The CDR3 length is 14 residues. CDR1 is SQVTM and CDR2 is ANQGSEA in the germline V gene. V was cut by 4 bases and J by 0 bases, with 9 bases left in between. CDR3: CSVAGEANTGELFF. The CDR3 DNA reads TGCAGCGTTGCGGGGGAGGCGAACACCGGGGAGCTGTTTTTT.

The rearrangement uses TRBV7-6 and TRBJ2-1; the match to TRBD2 covers 11 bases. Germline V gives CDR1 SGHVS, CDR2 FNYEAQ. V gave up 2 bases and J gave up 4 bases; unmatched junction bases: 13. The CDR3 is 19 residues long. The CDR3 loop reads CASSLLSVAGGPEYNEQFF. CDR3 nucleotides: TGTGCCAGCAGCTTATTATCGGTAGCGGGAGGGCCTGAGTACAATGAGCAGTTCTTC.

J is TRBJ2-5 and V is TRBV24-1; D uncertain. Trimming stripped 0 bases from V and 3 bases from J, with 4 bases between. This CDR3 region has 13 residues. The germline gives CDR1 KGHDR, CDR2 SFDVKD. DNA of the CDR3: TGTGCCACCAGTGATTTGACAGAAGAGACCCAGTACTTC. Amino acids: CATSDLTEETQYF.

The chain uses TRBV12-3 or TRBV12-4 and TRBJ2-2; 7 bases are a match to TRBD2. The CDR3 sequence is 18 residues long. The V and J ends lost 2 bases and 7 bases, in that order; junction bases with no gene match: 16. CDR3 protein: CASSLSPHPAGGVGELFF. In nucleotides, the CDR3 is TGTGCCAGCAGTTTATCCCCCCATCCGGCTGGGGGGGTCGGGGAGCTGTTTTTT.

The chain carries TRBV20-1 and TRBJ2-7; 9 nucleotides line up with TRBD2. The germline V gene encodes CDR1 DFQATT and CDR2 SNEGSKA (reference sequence). The CDR3 consists of 17 residues. V shed 2 bases, J shed 9 bases, and the junction held 20 bases outside the gene matches. CDR3 region: CSARRLGEVAGEVVQYF. CDR3 DNA sequence: TGCAGTGCTAGAAGACTAGGGGAGGTAGCGGGAGAGGTTGTGCAGTACTTC.

V gene TRBV7-9 combines with J gene TRBJ1-2; 7 bases line up with TRBD1. The germline CDR1 and CDR2 sequences are SEHNR and FQNEAQ (reference sequence). Trimming at V came to 2 bases and at J to 5 bases, leaving 11 bases not matched to a gene. The CDR3 is 16 amino acids. The CDR3 loop is CASSLRESGGDYGYTF. CDR3 sequence (DNA): TGTGCCAGCAGCTTACGGGAGTCAGGGGGGGATTATGGCTACACCTTC.

The chain uses TRBV5-1 and TRBJ2-5; D gene unclear. From germline, CDR1 is SGHRS and CDR2 YFSETQ. The CDR3 is made up of 15 amino acids. Trimming took off 5 bases at V and 1 base at J, with 15 bases between the two ends. The CDR3 loop reads CASSYLETFQETQYF. Here the CDR3 DNA reads TGCGCCAGCAGTTATCTTGAGACGTTCCAAGAGACCCAGTACTTC.

The genes are TRBV6-4 and TRBJ1-3; D perhaps matches TRBD1 (5 bases). The CDR3 loop spans 15 amino acids. V gave up 6 bases and J gave up 4 bases, with 16 bases separating them. The germline gives CDR1 MRHNA, CDR2 SNTAGT. Here the CDR3 reads CASRGSGGVGNTIYF. The CDR3 DNA reads as TGTGCCAGCAGGGGCTCTGGGGGTGTGGGAAACACCATATATTTT.

A few counts support this clonotype. CDR3 protein: CASSLLAGGTDTQYF. Here the CDR3 DNA reads TGTGCCAGCAGTCTACTAGCGGGAGGTACAGATACGCAGTATTTT. V and J are TRBV6-5 and TRBJ2-3; 12 bases map to TRBD2. This CDR3 spans 15 amino acids. Germline V gene sequence: CDR1 MNHEY, CDR2 SVGAGI. J was trimmed by 3 bases and V by 5 bases; bases with no gene match: 3.

V usage is TRBV14 and J usage is TRBJ2-3, with a tentative D call TRBD2 (7 bases). Trimming pared 0 bases from V and 1 base from J, leaving 17 bases between. The CDR3 runs to 18 residues. Germline V CDR1 and CDR2: SGHDN, FVKESK. CDR3 region: CASSQEVVGGAGTDTQYF. For the CDR3, the DNA is TGTGCCAGCAGCCAAGAGGTAGTTGGGGGGGCCGGCACAGATACGCAGTATTTT.

The genes are TRBV14 and TRBJ2-1; a weak D match, TRBD2 (5 bases). CDR3 length: 14 residues. CDR1 and CDR2 from the germline V gene are SGHDN and FVKESK. Trimming stripped 4 bases from V and 4 bases from J, with 11 bases between. The CDR3 DNA reads TGTGCCAGCAGCCCAACCCTAGCTTACAATGAGCAGTTCTTC. It codes for CASSPTLAYNEQFF.

J is TRBJ2-5 and V is TRBV12-3 or TRBV12-4; D may be TRBD1 (5 bases). The V end was cut by 2 bases, the J end by 2 bases, with 9 bases between. The CDR3 loop spans 14 amino acids. The CDR3 loop reads CASSLSRQQETQYF. The CDR3 region has the DNA TGTGCCAGCAGTTTATCCAGACAGCAAGAGACCCAGTACTTC.

This chain joins TRBV12-3 or TRBV12-4 and TRBJ2-5; 7 nucleotides match TRBD1. The CDR3 runs 14 residues. V dropped 6 bases and J dropped 3; count of bases not matched to a gene: 7. In DNA form, the CDR3 reads TGTGCCAGCAGCCCCGGGACAGATAAAGAGACCCAGTACTTC. It translates to CASSPGTDKETQYF.